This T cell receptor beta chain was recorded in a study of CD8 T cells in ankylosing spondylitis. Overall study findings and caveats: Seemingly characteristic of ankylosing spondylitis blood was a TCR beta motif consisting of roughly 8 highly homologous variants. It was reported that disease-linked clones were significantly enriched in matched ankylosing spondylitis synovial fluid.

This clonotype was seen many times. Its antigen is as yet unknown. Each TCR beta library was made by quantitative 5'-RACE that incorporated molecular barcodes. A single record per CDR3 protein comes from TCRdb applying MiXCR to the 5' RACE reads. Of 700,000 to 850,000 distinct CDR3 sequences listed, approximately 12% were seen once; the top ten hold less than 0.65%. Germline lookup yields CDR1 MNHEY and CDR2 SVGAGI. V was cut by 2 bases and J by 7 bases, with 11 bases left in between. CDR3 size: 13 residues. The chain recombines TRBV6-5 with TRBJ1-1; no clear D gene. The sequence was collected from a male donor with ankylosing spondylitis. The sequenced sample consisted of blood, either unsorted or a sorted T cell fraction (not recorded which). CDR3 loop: CASSYGIGLEAFF. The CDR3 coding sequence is TGTGCCAGCAGTTACGGCATTGGCCTTGAAGCTTTCTTT.